The 7 T cell receptor beta chains listed next were all sequenced from one sample in a study of T cells in Graves' hyperthyroidism and ophthalmopathy (dated 2019 in TCRdb). Libraries were prepared through multiplex PCR. This sample was sequenced with an Illumina HiSeq 2000. The TCR beta CDR3 regions were amplified from the RNA transcripts. The first round of RT-PCR for the TCR CDR3 was performed with the HTBI primer set and the Qiagen OneStep RT-PCR kit. TCRdb reprocessed the public reads (quality trimming at Q25 with fastp, clone calling with MiXCR) and kept in-frame beta chains. Duplicate CDR3 protein sequences are folded into a single record with the most common DNA and genes. The sample has hundreds of thousands of distinct CDR3 sequences on record, around 13% of them singletons. The ten largest clones represent 10% of the sample. Sequencing input: blood. These receptors were collected from a woman aged 18 to 35 with Graves' hyperthyroidism.

This clonotype was found many times. The rearrangement uses TRBV2 and TRBJ2-5, with D perhaps matching TRBD2 (6 bases). Looked up from germline, CDR1 is SNHLY and CDR2 is FYNNEI. V was shortened by 8 bases and J by 4 bases, with 20 bases between the two germline ends. The CDR3 is made up of 15 amino acids. The DNA of the CDR3 is TGTGCCAGCCTAAGGAGGGGTAGCGGCCGAGAGACCCAGTACTTC. This translates into CASLRRGSGRETQYF.

This clonotype was detected ten times or more. The chain employs TRBV27 and TRBJ1-5; D is unclear. This CDR3 contains 12 residues. Germline V gene sequence: CDR1 MNHEY, CDR2 SMNVEV (reference sequence). V gave up 5 bases and J gave up 7 bases, with 9 bases separating them. In nucleotides, the CDR3 is TGTGCCAGCAGTAACCTCCGCCAGCCCCAGCATTTT. Its protein is CASSNLRQPQHF.

The V gene is TRBV4-1, the J gene TRBJ1-5, with a weak D call TRBD1 (5 bases). Germline lookup yields CDR1 MGHRA and CDR2 YSYEKL. The CDR3 totals 15 residues. Trimming removed 2 bases from V and 5 bases from J, with 13 bases in between. The CDR3 nucleotides read TGCGCCAGCAGCCAAAACCGGGGCCGCGATCAGCCCCAGCATTTT. Translated, it gives CASSQNRGRDQPQHF.

This clonotype has a count of ten or more. V gene TRBV28 combines with J gene TRBJ1-2; D possibly corresponds to TRBD1 (6 bases). Deletions cut 5 bases from V and 8 bases from J, with 15 bases between. This CDR3 region has 13 residues. CDR1 is MDHEN and CDR2 is SYDVKM in the germline V gene. CDR3 bases: TGTGCCAGCAGTACCCCAGGGGCTAGGGGCTACACCTTC. Amino acid sequence: CASSTPGARGYTF.

Concerning this clonotype: One base away lies a much larger clone, so this may be a sequencing read error. In nucleotides, the CDR3 is TGTGCCAGCAGCCGACTAGCGGGAGCCAATGAGCAGTTCTTC. It translates to CASSRLAGANEQFF. This chain links TRBV6-4 with TRBJ2-1; 12 nucleotides agree with TRBD2. The germline gives CDR1 MRHNA, CDR2 SNTAGT. This CDR3 comprises 14 residues. V shed 6 bases and J 6 bases; nucleotides not matched to a gene: 3.

In its sample, this clonotype was seen a few times. The chain links TRBV4-3 to TRBJ1-1, with D tentatively TRBD1 (5 bases). This CDR3 contains 15 residues. Trimming cost V 0 bases and J 5 bases, with 13 bases left between them. The germline V gene encodes CDR1 LGHNA and CDR2 YSLEER. The CDR3 reads CASSQDPAGRTEAFF. The CDR3 region has the DNA TGCGCCAGCAGCCAAGATCCGGCAGGGCGGACTGAAGCTTTCTTT.

This chain joins TRBV4-1 and TRBJ2-7; possibly TRBD2 for D (6 bases). This CDR3 is built from 16 residues. Germline loops: CDR1 MGHRA, CDR2 YSYEKL. Trimming stripped 3 bases from V and 3 bases from J, with 18 bases between. The CDR3 here is CASSHVGEVHSYEQYF. In DNA, the CDR3 is TGCGCCAGCAGCCACGTGGGGGAGGTCCACAGCTACGAGCAGTACTTC.